These T cell receptor beta chains were read from a single sample in a study of cytomegalovirus exposure and HLA in healthy donors. Libraries were prepared by immunoSEQ multiplex PCR; TCRdb keeps only in-frame clonotypes and omits some of them. Of 110,000 or so clones in the sample, just under 80% were seen once. Sequencing used PBMCs. These receptors were obtained from a man under 40 in good health and CMV-seronegative. CDR3s include the opening cysteine and the closing phenylalanine or tryptophan. A D gene is named only where the DNA matches it firmly. The size field is filled for only some rows; it gives once, few, many or a size class.

j_call,clone_size,v_call,d_call,cdr3_aa,cdr3_nt
TRBJ1-3,.,TRBV28,.,CASSSGTGNTIYF,TGTGCCAGCAGTTCCGGGACTGGAAACACCATATATTTT
TRBJ2-3,.,TRBV7-2,TRBD2,CASSLGRALAGDLVTQYF,TGTGCCAGCAGCTTAGGAAGGGCGCTAGCGGGAGATTTGGTAACGCAGTATTTT
TRBJ1-1,.,TRBV7-2,.,CASSRGGTEAFF,TGTGCCAGCAGTCGAGGGGGAACTGAAGCTTTCTTT
TRBJ1-1,.,TRBV19,TRBD1,CASSTPRTGTAEAFF,TGTGCCAGTAGTACTCCCCGGACAGGGACCGCTGAAGCTTTCTTT
TRBJ1-4,.,TRBV7-2,.,CASSRGSTNEKLFF,TGTGCCAGCAGCCGCGGATCAACTAATGAAAAACTGTTTTTT
TRBJ1-2,.,TRBV7-2,.,CASTTGGERGYGYTF,TGTGCCAGCACTACGGGGGGGGAGAGAGGATATGGCTACACCTTC
TRBJ1-5,.,TRBV28,.,CASSLDRRWQPQHF,TGTGCCAGCAGTTTAGACAGGCGGTGGCAGCCCCAGCATTTT
TRBJ2-3,.,TRBV6-1,.,CASSVWRDTQYF,TGTGCCAGCAGTGTCTGGAGAGATACGCAGTATTTT
TRBJ1-1,.,TRBV5-4,.,CASSPGETEAFF,TGTGCCAGCAGCCCGGGGGAAACTGAAGCTTTCTTT
TRBJ1-4,.,TRBV28,TRBD1,CASSNRGPDEKLFF,TGTGCCAGCTCAAACAGGGGGCCTGATGAAAAACTGTTTTTT
TRBJ2-7,.,TRBV6-5,.,CASGRQGGDEQYF,TGTGCCAGCGGGCGGCAGGGGGGCGACGAGCAGTACTTC
TRBJ1-6,.,TRBV4-3,.,CASSQAFMGGVGNSPLHF,TGCGCCAGCAGCCAAGCTTTCATGGGGGGAGTAGGGAATTCACCCCTCCACTTT
TRBJ1-4,.,TRBV9,.,CASSVGGSTNEKLFF,TGTGCCAGCAGCGTAGGCGGATCAACTAATGAAAAACTGTTTTTT
TRBJ2-1,.,TRBV7-2,TRBD1,CASSFGTGYEQFF,TGTGCCAGCAGCTTTGGGACAGGGTATGAGCAGTTCTTC
TRBJ1-5,.,TRBV19,.,CASSRGGSDQPQHF,TGTGCCAGTAGCCGAGGGGGATCCGATCAGCCCCAGCATTTT
TRBJ1-6,.,TRBV27,TRBD1,CASSPTGSVSPLHF,TGTGCCAGCAGCCCGACAGGGTCGGTTTCACCCCTCCACTTT
TRBJ2-1,once,TRBV6-4,TRBD1,CASSDQTGGLYNEQFF,TGTGCCAGCAGTGATCAAACAGGGGGTCTCTACAATGAGCAGTTCTTC
TRBJ1-2,.,TRBV7-2,TRBD1,CASSLEPTGWGGYTF,TGTGCCAGCAGCTTAGAGCCGACAGGGTGGGGAGGCTACACCTTC
TRBJ2-7,.,TRBV5-1,.,CASSFEQGGYEQYF,TGCGCCAGCAGCTTTGAGCAGGGGGGCTACGAGCAGTACTTC
TRBJ2-6,.,TRBV6-4,.,CASSEVSGSGANVLTF,TGTGCCAGCAGTGAAGTCAGCGGCTCTGGGGCCAACGTCCTGACTTTC
TRBJ1-4,.,TRBV28,.,CASRPYDSLNEKLFF,TGTGCCAGCAGACCCTACGACAGTCTTAATGAAAAACTGTTTTTT
TRBJ1-2,.,TRBV5-4,.,CASSLDTGNYGYTF,TGTGCCAGCAGCTTGGACACAGGGAACTATGGCTACACCTTC
TRBJ1-2,.,TRBV28,.,CASSPAPGYGYTF,TGTGCCAGCAGTCCGGCCCCGGGGTATGGCTACACCTTC
TRBJ2-6,.,TRBV19,.,CASSNTNVLTF,TGTGCCAGTAGTAATACCAACGTCCTGACTTTC
TRBJ2-7,.,TRBV5-4,.,CASSLGGARANEQYF,TGTGCCAGCAGCTTGGGTGGGGCCAGGGCCAACGAGCAGTACTTC
TRBJ1-3,once,TRBV9,.,CASSVEQRGTIYF,TGTGCCAGCAGCGTAGAACAACGGGGCACCATATATTTT
TRBJ2-1,.,TRBV11-3,TRBD1,CASSSHRGTEQFF,TGTGCCAGCAGCTCCCACAGGGGCACTGAGCAGTTCTTC
TRBJ2-3,.,TRBV7-6,.,CASSPSTDTQYF,TGTGCCAGCAGCCCAAGCACAGATACGCAGTATTTT
TRBJ2-5,.,TRBV27,.,CASSWADQETQYF,TGTGCCAGCAGTTGGGCAGACCAAGAGACCCAGTACTTC
TRBJ2-2,.,TRBV4-1,.,CASSQRTLNTGELFF,TGCGCCAGCAGCCAACGGACACTGAACACCGGGGAGCTGTTTTTT
TRBJ2-7,once,TRBV29-1,TRBD1,CSVGDRVNEQYF,TGCAGCGTTGGGGACAGGGTGAACGAGCAGTACTTC
TRBJ2-7,few,TRBV6-6,.,CASSYEGDLYEQYF,TGTGCCAGCAGTTACGAGGGGGACCTCTACGAGCAGTACTTC
TRBJ1-2,.,TRBV5-1,.,CASSLVDSSAGYTF,TGCGCCAGCAGCTTGGTGGACAGTTCCGCTGGCTACACCTTC
TRBJ2-1,once,TRBV6-6,TRBD2,CASRPLGRGGQNEQFF,TGTGCCAGCAGACCGCTCGGGCGGGGGGGCCAAAATGAGCAGTTCTTC
TRBJ1-2,few,TRBV5-1,TRBD1,CASSEGQGPYGGYTF,TGCGCCAGCAGCGAGGGACAGGGACCCTATGGTGGCTACACCTTC
TRBJ2-5,.,TRBV27,.,CASQGGTTQETQYF,TGTGCCAGCCAAGGAGGTACCACCCAAGAGACCCAGTACTTC
TRBJ2-3,.,TRBV5-1,TRBD2,CASSPGLAGLDTQYF,TGCGCCAGCAGCCCGGGACTAGCGGGGTTGGATACGCAGTATTTT
TRBJ2-5,.,TRBV19,TRBD2,CASSPRAGIPETQYF,TGTGCCAGTAGTCCGAGAGCGGGGATCCCGGAGACCCAGTACTTC
TRBJ2-1,once,TRBV7-6,.,CASSLTRLDEQFF,TGTGCCAGCAGCTTGACTAGGCTGGATGAGCAGTTCTTC
TRBJ2-3,few,TRBV10-3,.,CAISESTLTSDTQYF,TGTGCCATCAGTGAGTCGACTCTCACATCAGATACGCAGTATTTT
TRBJ2-1,few,TRBV6-5,TRBD2,CASSYKAGGYNEQFF,TGTGCCAGCAGTTACAAAGCGGGAGGGTATAATGAGCAGTTCTTC
TRBJ2-3,.,TRBV5-1,.,CASSLDWRVEAQYF,TGCGCCAGCAGCTTGGATTGGAGGGTTGAGGCGCAGTATTTT
TRBJ1-4,.,TRBV9,.,CASSANGGSNEKLFF,TGTGCCAGCAGCGCAAATGGGGGCTCTAATGAAAAACTGTTTTTT
TRBJ1-2,once,TRBV11-3,TRBD1,CASSWAGGANRGYTF,TGTGCCAGCAGCTGGGCAGGGGGCGCGAATCGAGGCTACACCTTC
TRBJ2-5,.,TRBV25-1,.,CASTTSGGLETQYF,TGTGCCAGCACGACTAGTGGAGGATTAGAGACCCAGTACTTC
TRBJ1-3,.,TRBV30,.,CAWAEGSGNTIYF,TGTGCCTGGGCTGAGGGTTCTGGAAACACCATATATTTT
TRBJ2-7,once,TRBV13,TRBD1,CASSTGGEQYF,TGTGCCAGCAGCACAGGGGGCGAGCAGTACTTC
TRBJ2-7,few,TRBV27,.,CASSLRSGSFYEQYF,TGTGCCAGCAGTTTACGGTCGGGATCTTTCTACGAGCAGTACTTC
TRBJ2-7,.,TRBV7-8,.,CASSRRGANEQYF,TGTGCCAGCAGCCGACGGGGGGCGAACGAGCAGTACTTC
TRBJ2-7,.,TRBV25-1,.,CASSALSEQYF,TGTGCCAGCAGTGCTCTTTCCGAGCAGTACTTC
TRBJ2-3,.,TRBV29-1,TRBD1,CSVEGGRGRYTQYF,TGCAGCGTTGAAGGGGGCAGGGGGCGATATACGCAGTATTTT
TRBJ2-1,once,TRBV2,TRBD1,CASSRTGTGRDNEQFF,TGTGCCAGCAGTAGAACCGGGACAGGGAGGGACAATGAGCAGTTCTTC